The 32 T cell receptor beta chains presented below share a single source sample, sequenced in a study of regulatory T cells in long-lasting Graves disease. Arm-PCR with iRepertoire HTBI primers amplified the CDR3 regions for these TCR beta libraries. TCRdb analysed the multiplex PCR reads with MiXCR anew, one entry per CDR3 protein. The repertoire includes about 240,000 distinct CDR3 sequences, roughly a fifth of them detected once, and around 14% sits in the top ten. Time point noted: newly diagnosed GD, antithyroid drugs for less than 3 months. PBMCs provided the RNA from which the TCR library was made. The source material was peripheral blood mononuclear cells (PBMCs), sampled at new diagnosis, from a patient treated with antithyroid drugs. These TCRs come from a female donor with Graves disease.

This chain's CDR3 is CSAPGRNSPLHF. The CDR3 DNA is TGCAGTGCTCCAGGACGGAATTCACCCCTCCACTTT. The genes are TRBV20-1 and TRBJ1-6; D remains unclear. The CDR3 runs 12 residues. The V gene lost 5 bases and the J gene lost 7 bases, with 9 bases spanning the gap. Germline assignment: CDR1 DFQATT and CDR2 SNEGSKA (reference sequence).

This clonotype appeared many times. The gene calls are TRBV3-1 and TRBJ2-7, with 8 bases that match TRBD2. V trimming: 3 bases; J trimming: 2 bases; junction bases outside the gene matches: 9. Germline values: CDR1 LGHDT, CDR2 YNNKEL (reference sequence). The CDR3 is 16 amino acids. CDR3 bases: TGTGCCAGCAGCCACGAGTCCAGCGGGGGTCCCTACGAGCAGTACTTC. Protein product: CASSHESSGGPYEQYF.

This clonotype was seen many times. CDR3 DNA: TGCAGTGCTAGAGATCGACAGGGATGGACAGATACGCAGTATTTT. This sequence encodes CSARDRQGWTDTQYF. The chain is built from TRBV20-1 and TRBJ2-3, with 7 bases fitting TRBD1. The germline gives CDR1 DFQATT, CDR2 SNEGSKA (reference sequence). V trimming: 0 bases; J trimming: 3 bases; junction bases outside the gene matches: 6. This CDR3 is built from 15 residues.

The sample holds many counts of this clonotype. The V and J genes are TRBV14 and TRBJ2-7; D unresolved. Trimming left V 4 bases short and J 5 bases short, with 12 bases between. Germline V gene lookup returns CDR1 SGHDN and CDR2 FVKESK. The CDR3 length is 13 residues. The CDR3, as DNA: TGTGCCAGCAGCCCCCGAGTGAAAAACGAGCAGTACTTC. Encoded protein: CASSPRVKNEQYF.

In this sample, this clonotype turned up a few times. This chain connects TRBV20-1 to TRBJ2-3; TRBD2 matches 8 bases. From germline, CDR1 is DFQATT and CDR2 SNEGSKA (reference sequence). CDR3 length equals 14 residues. V shed 4 bases and J 0 bases; nucleotides not matched to a gene: 3. CDR3 protein: CSAILAGSTDTQYF. CDR3 nucleotide sequence: TGCAGTGCTATATTAGCGGGGAGCACAGATACGCAGTATTTT.

This clonotype was counted at least ten times. The chain joins TRBV5-5 to TRBJ2-1; D unresolved. Germline V gene sequence: CDR1 SGHKS, CDR2 YYEKEE (reference sequence). The CDR3 totals 13 residues. Deletions cut 4 bases from V and 4 bases from J, with 9 bases between. CDR3 bases: TGTGCCAGCAGCAAGGACGAGTACAATGAGCAGTTCTTC. Its protein product is CASSKDEYNEQFF. Based on the CDR3 plus reference TRBV5-5 and TRBJ2-1, the full variable domain is DAGVTQSPTHLIKTRGQQVTLRCSPISGHKSVSWYQQVLGQGPQFIFQYYEKEERGRGNFPDRFSARQFPNYSSELNVNALLLGDSALYLCASSKDEYNEQFFGPGTRLTVL.

There are many counts of this clonotype. The chain is built from TRBV28 and TRBJ1-5; tentatively, D is TRBD1 (6 bases). V dropped 6 bases and J dropped 3 bases, with 15 bases sitting between them. The CDR3 contains 15 residues. Germline CDR1 MDHEN, CDR2 SYDVKM. CDR3 in DNA: TGTGCCAGCAGGCCACAGGGAGCGGACAATCAGCCCCAGCATTTT. Protein product: CASRPQGADNQPQHF. Together with reference TRBV28 and TRBJ1-5, the CDR3 gives the full variable domain: DVKVTQSSRYLVKRTGEKVFLECVQDMDHENMFWYRQDPGLGLRLIYFSYDVKMKEKGDIPEGYSVSREKKERFSLILESASTNQTSMYLCASRPQGADNQPQHFGDGTRLSIL.

This clonotype was counted a few times. DNA for the CDR3: TGTGCCAGCAGCCAACAGGGTAGGCGCAATCAGCCCCAGCATTTT. It specifies CASSQQGRRNQPQHF. The genes are TRBV12-3 or TRBV12-4 and TRBJ1-5; D is perhaps TRBD1 (6 bases). The CDR3 has 15 amino acids. The V gene lost 6 bases and the J gene lost 2 bases, with 14 bases spanning the gap.

This clonotype was seen just once. The rearrangement joins TRBV3-1 to TRBJ1-2; the match to TRBD1 covers 7 bases. Germline trimming cut 5 bases from V and 4 bases from J; bases unmatched to any gene: 4. The germline V gene encodes CDR1 LGHDT and CDR2 YNNKEL (reference sequence). The CDR3 covers 13 residues. CDR3 bases: TGTGCCAGCAGCGCCCGACAGGGCTATGGCTACACCTTC. It encodes CASSARQGYGYTF.

At least ten counts were recorded for this clonotype. The V and J genes are TRBV6-1 and TRBJ1-1; the D is unclear. The germline gives CDR1 MNHNS, CDR2 SASEGT. The length of the CDR3 is 11 residues. Trimming stripped 7 bases from V and 8 bases from J, with 11 bases between. For the CDR3, the DNA is TGTGCCAGCAACGATGGAGGGGAAGCTTTCTTT. Its protein is CASNDGGEAFF.

The chain recombines TRBV19 with TRBJ2-7; no reliable D call. Trimming stripped 5 bases from V and 0 bases from J, with 14 bases between. Germline CDR1 is LNHDA and CDR2 is SQIVND (reference sequence). This CDR3 contains 15 residues. DNA of the CDR3: TGTGCCAGTAGTCCCCACCCCCGGAGCTCCTACGAGCAGTACTTC. Residues: CASSPHPRSSYEQYF.

This chain links TRBV4-3 with TRBJ1-2; the D gene is possibly TRBD1 (6 bases). The CDR3 contains 15 residues. V gave up 0 bases and J gave up 0 bases, with 8 bases separating them. The germline V gene encodes CDR1 LGHNA and CDR2 YSLEER. The CDR3 loop reads CASSQDRGANYGYTF. The CDR3 nucleotides read TGCGCCAGCAGCCAAGATAGGGGGGCTAACTATGGCTACACCTTC.

The table lists this clonotype with a few counts. A much larger clone lies a single base off, so this may be a read error. The chain employs TRBV2 and TRBJ2-1; D is possibly TRBD2 (5 bases). The assigned J gene may be wrong: the sequence end matches TRBJ2-5 better. Germline assignment: CDR1 SNHLY and CDR2 FYNNEI. There are 12 residues in the CDR3. Written as DNA, the CDR3 is TGTGCCAGCAGGGGCGGACTGGAGACCCAGTACTTC. Protein: CASRGGLETQYF.

On this clonotype itself: A much larger clone lies a single base off, so this may be a read error. The chain links TRBV27 to TRBJ1-5; a possible D gene is TRBD1 (5 bases). Germline V gives CDR1 MNHEY, CDR2 SMNVEV (reference sequence). The length of the CDR3 is 17 residues. The V gene lost 5 bases and the J gene lost 7 bases, with 24 bases spanning the gap. CDR3 coding DNA: TGTGCCAGCAGTGATCCCCCCGTTCAGGGCGCCGAACAGCCCCAGCATTTT. Residues: CASSDPPVQGAEQPQHF.

This clonotype was counted ten times or more. J is TRBJ2-7 and V is TRBV4-1, with 8 bases fitting TRBD1. Germline V gene lookup returns CDR1 MGHRA and CDR2 YSYEKL. J was trimmed by 3 bases and V by 1 base; bases with no gene match: 5. The CDR3 is 15 amino acids. DNA of the CDR3: TGCGCCAGCAGCCAAGGGGGGACAGGCATCTACGAGCAGTACTTC. Translating gives CASSQGGTGIYEQYF.

V gene TRBV7-9 combines with J gene TRBJ2-7, with TRBD2 identical over 8 bases. Germline lookup yields CDR1 SEHNR and CDR2 FQNEAQ (reference sequence). There are 14 residues in the CDR3. V was pared by 5 bases and J by 5 bases, with 8 bases of the junction left unmatched. The CDR3 DNA reads TGTGCCAGCAGCCCGGGGGGGTCAAGCGACGAGCAGTACTTC. This translates into CASSPGGSSDEQYF.

V gene TRBV4-3 combines with J gene TRBJ1-2, with a weak D call TRBD1 (5 bases). The V gene lost 0 bases and the J gene lost 2 bases, with 10 bases spanning the gap. The CDR3 is 15 amino acids. Germline V gene data show CDR1 as LGHNA and CDR2 as YSLEER. CDR3 sequence: CASSQEGGGNYGYTF. The CDR3 coding sequence is TGCGCCAGCAGCCAAGAGGGGGGAGGAAACTATGGCTACACCTTC.

Many counts were recorded for this clonotype. The V call is TRBV20-1, the J call TRBJ2-7; D not certain. Trimming shortened V by 1 base and J by 6 bases, and 13 bases separated the two germline ends. There are 13 residues in the CDR3. CDR1 DFQATT and CDR2 SNEGSKA come from the germline V gene (reference sequence). The CDR3 sequence is CSARGSHAFEQYF. CDR3 DNA: TGCAGTGCTAGAGGGTCCCATGCATTCGAGCAGTACTTC.

This clonotype was detected ten times or more. The J gene is TRBJ2-2, the V gene TRBV28; D gene uncertain. This CDR3 spans 13 amino acids. Trimming removed 2 bases from V and 3 bases from J, with 4 bases in between. Germline CDR1 and CDR2: MDHEN and SYDVKM. CDR3 nucleotide sequence: TGTGCCAGCAGTTTAAGTCACACCGGGGAGCTGTTTTTT. Residues: CASSLSHTGELFF.

At least ten counts were recorded for this clonotype. The chain combines TRBV7-9 with TRBJ2-1; D uncertain. Trimming left V 4 bases short and J 6 bases short, with 13 bases between. Per the germline V gene, CDR1 is SEHNR and CDR2 is FQNEAQ (reference sequence). The CDR3 runs 14 residues. The CDR3, as DNA: TGTGCCAGCAGCTACGGACCTAGTCCCAATGAGCAGTTCTTC. Translating gives CASSYGPSPNEQFF.

This clonotype was seen many times. V is TRBV7-2 and J is TRBJ2-5; D uncertain. CDR3 length: 13 amino acids. Germline assignment: CDR1 SGHTA and CDR2 FQGNSA. V lost 2 bases, J lost 5 bases, and 9 bases lay in between. Here the CDR3 DNA reads TGTGCCAGCAGCTTACTAGGAGATGAGACCCAGTACTTC. It codes for CASSLLGDETQYF.

This clonotype was detected many times. The chain has TRBV7-2 and TRBJ2-3; D is perhaps TRBD2 (5 bases). This CDR3 spans 16 amino acids. In germline, CDR1 is SGHTA, CDR2 FQGNSA. V lost 5 bases and J lost 6, with 21 bases in between. The CDR3 protein is CASSPGPTGIGDTQYF. The CDR3 DNA sequence: TGTGCCAGCAGCCCAGGCCCCACGGGAATTGGGGATACGCAGTATTTT.

This clonotype was observed at least ten times. This chain joins TRBV5-5 and TRBJ2-1, with 7 bases identical to TRBD2. CDR1 and CDR2 from the germline V gene are SGHKS and YYEKEE (reference sequence). J lost 4 bases, V lost 0 bases, and 4 bases had no gene match. There are 15 residues in the CDR3. CDR3 in amino acids: CASSLEAGLYNEQFF. The CDR3 region has the DNA TGTGCCAGCAGCTTGGAAGCGGGGCTTTACAATGAGCAGTTCTTC.

This clonotype has at least ten counts. J is TRBJ2-1 and V is TRBV4-2; 12 bases align to TRBD2. With V trimmed by 1 base and J by 10 bases, 8 bases remained unmatched. The CDR3 has 16 amino acids. Germline loops: CDR1 LGHNA, CDR2 YNFKEQ. CDR3 amino acids: CASSQGASGGVVEQFF. CDR3 DNA: TGTGCCAGCAGCCAAGGCGCTAGCGGGGGGGTCGTCGAGCAGTTCTTC.

In its sample, this clonotype was seen many times. The chain is built from TRBV6-5 and TRBJ2-1; D might be TRBD1 or TRBD2, each matching 5 bases. V dropped 0 bases and J dropped 6 bases, with 12 bases sitting between them. The length of the CDR3 is 15 residues. Germline CDR1 reads MNHEY; CDR2 reads SVGAGI. CDR3 region: CASSYSGTVGNEQFF. For the CDR3, the DNA is TGTGCCAGCAGTTACTCCGGGACCGTCGGCAATGAGCAGTTCTTC.

Comments on this clonotype: Germline and junction disagree at one end, which may indicate a read error. This chain links TRBV28 with TRBJ2-3; D unclear. This CDR3 has 15 residues. Germline V CDR1 and CDR2: MDHEN, SYDVKM. The DNA for the CDR3 is TGTACCAGCAGTATAGCAGAGGCTCGCTCCTATACGCAGTATTTT. Protein: CTSSIAEARSYTQYF.

A few counts support this clonotype. This may come from a read error, since a much larger clone is one base off. This chain joins TRBV6-2 or TRBV6-3 and TRBJ2-1; D uncertain. This CDR3 comprises 15 residues. The V gene's germline CDR1 is MNHEY and CDR2 SVGEGT. The CDR3 sequence: CAGSYQGWPYNEQFF. The CDR3 region has the DNA TGTGCCGGCAGTTACCAAGGGTGGCCCTACAATGAGCAGTTCTTC.

Ten or more counts support this clonotype. V and J are TRBV24-1 and TRBJ2-3, with D possibly being TRBD1 or TRBD2 (6 bases each). This CDR3 spans 17 amino acids. Germline-derived CDR1 and CDR2 are KGHDR and SFDVKD. The ends were cut back, 5 bases at V and 0 bases at J, with 17 bases in the middle. DNA of the CDR3: TGTGCCACCAGTGGTCCTCGGCGGGACACCAGCACAGATACGCAGTATTTT. Translated, it gives CATSGPRRDTSTDTQYF.

This clonotype has a count of ten or more. This rearrangement joins TRBV11-2 to TRBJ2-3; 8 bases match TRBD1. J gave up 1 base and V 7 bases, and 4 bases lay outside the gene matches. This CDR3 comprises 14 residues. Germline V gives CDR1 SGHAT, CDR2 FQNNGV. The CDR3 sequence: CASTVGQGTDTQYF. The CDR3 DNA follows: TGTGCCAGCACCGTGGGACAGGGCACAGATACGCAGTATTTT.

This clonotype was found many times. The rearrangement uses TRBV12-3 or TRBV12-4 and TRBJ2-1; 10 positions match TRBD1. V shed 7 bases and J 5 bases; nucleotides not matched to a gene: 2. This CDR3 is built from 13 residues. CDR3 region: CASNGQGDNEQFF. In nucleotides, the CDR3 is TGTGCCAGCAATGGACAGGGGGACAATGAGCAGTTCTTC.

This clonotype has a count of ten or more. CDR3 coding DNA: TGCAGTGCTAGATTGGGACGGGGGGGCCGCGCAGATACGCAGTATTTT. Protein sequence: CSARLGRGGRADTQYF. The V call is TRBV20-1, the J call TRBJ2-3; 8 nucleotides agree with TRBD2. The CDR3 is 16 amino acids. The trim removed 2 bases at V and 4 bases at J, leaving 11 bases unmatched. CDR1 is DFQATT and CDR2 is SNEGSKA in the germline V gene (reference sequence).

This clonotype came up many times. V gene TRBV10-3 combines with J gene TRBJ1-1; 11 bases are shared with TRBD1. The CDR3 loop spans 14 amino acids. The V gene's germline CDR1 is ENHRY and CDR2 SYGVKD. The V segment lost 4 bases and the J segment 8 bases; nucleotides outside the gene matches: 6. The chain's CDR3 is CAISGGTGGKEAFF. Written as DNA, the CDR3 is TGTGCCATCAGTGGGGGGACAGGGGGAAAAGAAGCTTTCTTT.